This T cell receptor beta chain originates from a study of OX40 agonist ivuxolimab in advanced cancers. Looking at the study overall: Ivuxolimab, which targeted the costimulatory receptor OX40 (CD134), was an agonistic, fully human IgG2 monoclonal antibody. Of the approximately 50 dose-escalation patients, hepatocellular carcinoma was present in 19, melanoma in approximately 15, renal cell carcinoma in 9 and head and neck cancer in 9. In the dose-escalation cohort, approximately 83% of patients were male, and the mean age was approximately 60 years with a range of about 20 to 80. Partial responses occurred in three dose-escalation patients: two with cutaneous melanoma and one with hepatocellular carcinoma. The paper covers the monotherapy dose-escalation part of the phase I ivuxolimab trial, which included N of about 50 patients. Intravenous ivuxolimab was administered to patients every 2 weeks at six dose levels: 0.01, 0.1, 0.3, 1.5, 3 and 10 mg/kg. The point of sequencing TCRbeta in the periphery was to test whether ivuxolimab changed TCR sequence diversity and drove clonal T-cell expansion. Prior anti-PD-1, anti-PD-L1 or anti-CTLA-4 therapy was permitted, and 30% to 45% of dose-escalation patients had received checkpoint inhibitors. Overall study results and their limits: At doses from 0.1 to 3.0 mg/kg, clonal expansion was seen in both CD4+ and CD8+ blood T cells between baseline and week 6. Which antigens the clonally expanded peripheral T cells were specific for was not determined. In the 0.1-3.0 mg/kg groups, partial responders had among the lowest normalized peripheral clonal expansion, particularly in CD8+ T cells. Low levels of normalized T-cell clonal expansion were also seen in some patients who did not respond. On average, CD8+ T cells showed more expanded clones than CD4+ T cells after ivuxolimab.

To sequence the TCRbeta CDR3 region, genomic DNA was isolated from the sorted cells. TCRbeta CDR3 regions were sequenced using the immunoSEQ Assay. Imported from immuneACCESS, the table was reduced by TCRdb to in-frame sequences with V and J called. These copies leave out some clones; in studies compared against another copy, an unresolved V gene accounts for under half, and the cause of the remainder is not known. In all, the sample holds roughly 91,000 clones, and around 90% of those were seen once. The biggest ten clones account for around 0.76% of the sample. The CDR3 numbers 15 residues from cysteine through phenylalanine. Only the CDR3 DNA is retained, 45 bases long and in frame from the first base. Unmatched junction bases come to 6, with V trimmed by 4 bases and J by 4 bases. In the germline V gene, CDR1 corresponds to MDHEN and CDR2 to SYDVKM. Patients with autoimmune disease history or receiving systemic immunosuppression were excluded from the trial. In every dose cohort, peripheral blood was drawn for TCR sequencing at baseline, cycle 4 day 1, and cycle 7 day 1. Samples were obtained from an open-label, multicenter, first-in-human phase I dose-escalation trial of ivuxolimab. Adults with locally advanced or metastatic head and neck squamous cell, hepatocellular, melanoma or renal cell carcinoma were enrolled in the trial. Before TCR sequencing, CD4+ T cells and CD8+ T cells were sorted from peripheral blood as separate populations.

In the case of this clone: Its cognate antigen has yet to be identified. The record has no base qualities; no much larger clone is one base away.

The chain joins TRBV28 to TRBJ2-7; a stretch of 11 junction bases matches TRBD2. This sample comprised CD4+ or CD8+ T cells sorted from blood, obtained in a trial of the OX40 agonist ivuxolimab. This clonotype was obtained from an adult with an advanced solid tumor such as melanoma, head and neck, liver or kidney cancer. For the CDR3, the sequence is CASSSSGGFSYEQYF. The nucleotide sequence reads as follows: TGTGCCAGCAGTTCTAGCGGGGGGTTTAGTTACGAGCAGTACTTC.